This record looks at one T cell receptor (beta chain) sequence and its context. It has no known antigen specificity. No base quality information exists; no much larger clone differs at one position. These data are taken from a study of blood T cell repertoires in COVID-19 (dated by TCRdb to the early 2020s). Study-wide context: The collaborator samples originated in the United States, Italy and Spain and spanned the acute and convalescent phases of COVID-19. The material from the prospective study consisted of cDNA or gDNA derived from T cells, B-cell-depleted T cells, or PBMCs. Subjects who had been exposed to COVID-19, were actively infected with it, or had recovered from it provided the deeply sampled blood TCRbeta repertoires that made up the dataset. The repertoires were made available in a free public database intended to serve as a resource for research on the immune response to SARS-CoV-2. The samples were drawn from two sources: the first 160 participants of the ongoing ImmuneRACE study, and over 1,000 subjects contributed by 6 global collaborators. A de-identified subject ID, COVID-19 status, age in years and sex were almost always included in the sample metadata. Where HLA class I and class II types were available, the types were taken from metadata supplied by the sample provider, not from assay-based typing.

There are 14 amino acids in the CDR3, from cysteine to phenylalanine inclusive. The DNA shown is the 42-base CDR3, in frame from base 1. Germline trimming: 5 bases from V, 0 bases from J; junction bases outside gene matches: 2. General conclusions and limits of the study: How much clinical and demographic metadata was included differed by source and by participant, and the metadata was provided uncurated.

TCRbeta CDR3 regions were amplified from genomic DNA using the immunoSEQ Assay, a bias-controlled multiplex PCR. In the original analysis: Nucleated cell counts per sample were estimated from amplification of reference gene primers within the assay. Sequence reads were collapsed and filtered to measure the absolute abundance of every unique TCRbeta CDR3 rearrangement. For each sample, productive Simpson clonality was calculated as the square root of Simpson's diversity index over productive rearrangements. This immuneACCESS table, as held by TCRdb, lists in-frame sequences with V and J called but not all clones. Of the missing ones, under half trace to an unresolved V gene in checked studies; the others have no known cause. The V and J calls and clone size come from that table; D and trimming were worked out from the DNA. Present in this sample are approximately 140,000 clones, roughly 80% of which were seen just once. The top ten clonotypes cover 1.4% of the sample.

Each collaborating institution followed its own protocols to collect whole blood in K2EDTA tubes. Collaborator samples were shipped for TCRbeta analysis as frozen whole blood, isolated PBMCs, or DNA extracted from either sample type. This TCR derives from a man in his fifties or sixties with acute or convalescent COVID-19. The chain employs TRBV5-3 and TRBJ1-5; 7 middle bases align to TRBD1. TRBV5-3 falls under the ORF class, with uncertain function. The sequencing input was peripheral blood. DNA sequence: TGTGCCAGAAGGGGGACAGCTAGCAATCAGCCCCAGCATTTT. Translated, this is CARRGTASNQPQHF.